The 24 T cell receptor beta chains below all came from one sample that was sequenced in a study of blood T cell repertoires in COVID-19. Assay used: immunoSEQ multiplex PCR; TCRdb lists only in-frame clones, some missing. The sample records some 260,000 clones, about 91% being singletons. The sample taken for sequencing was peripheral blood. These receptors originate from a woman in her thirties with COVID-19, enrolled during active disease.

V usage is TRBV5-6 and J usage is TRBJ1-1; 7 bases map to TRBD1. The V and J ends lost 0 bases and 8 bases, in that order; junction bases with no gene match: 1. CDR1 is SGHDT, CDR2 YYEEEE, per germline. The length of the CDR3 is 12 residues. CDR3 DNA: TGTGCCAGCAGCTTGGTACAGGGGGAAGCTTTCTTT. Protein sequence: CASSLVQGEAFF.

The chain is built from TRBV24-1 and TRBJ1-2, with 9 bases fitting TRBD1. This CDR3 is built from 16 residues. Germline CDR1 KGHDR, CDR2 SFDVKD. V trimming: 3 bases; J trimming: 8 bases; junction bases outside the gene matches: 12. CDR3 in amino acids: CATSDLGGQGMRGYTF. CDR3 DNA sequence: TGTGCCACCAGTGATCTGGGGGGACAGGGAATGAGGGGCTACACCTTC.

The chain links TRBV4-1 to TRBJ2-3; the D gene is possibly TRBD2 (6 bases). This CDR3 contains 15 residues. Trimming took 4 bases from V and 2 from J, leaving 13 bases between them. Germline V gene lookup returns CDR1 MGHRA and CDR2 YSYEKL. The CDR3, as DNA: TGCGCCAGCAGCCCCCGGGACTTTCCCACAGATACGCAGTATTTT. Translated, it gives CASSPRDFPTDTQYF.

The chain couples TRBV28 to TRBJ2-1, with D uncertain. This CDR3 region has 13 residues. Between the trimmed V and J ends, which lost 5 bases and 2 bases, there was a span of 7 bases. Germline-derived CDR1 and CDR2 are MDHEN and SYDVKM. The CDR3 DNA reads TGTGCCAGCAGTGGTACTACCTACAATGAGCAGTTCTTC. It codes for CASSGTTYNEQFF.

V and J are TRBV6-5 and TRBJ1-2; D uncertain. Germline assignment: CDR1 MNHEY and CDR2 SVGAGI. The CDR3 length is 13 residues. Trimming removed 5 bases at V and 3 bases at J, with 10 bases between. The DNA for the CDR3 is TGTGCCAGCAGTCTTTCTGGGCACTATGGCTACACCTTC. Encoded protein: CASSLSGHYGYTF.

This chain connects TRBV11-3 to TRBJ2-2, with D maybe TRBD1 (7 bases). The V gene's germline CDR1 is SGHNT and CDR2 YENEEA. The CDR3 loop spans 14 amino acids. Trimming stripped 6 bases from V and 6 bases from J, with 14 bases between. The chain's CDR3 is CASRTGSGAGELFF. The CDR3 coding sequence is TGTGCCAGCAGGACAGGGTCGGGGGCCGGGGAGCTGTTTTTT.

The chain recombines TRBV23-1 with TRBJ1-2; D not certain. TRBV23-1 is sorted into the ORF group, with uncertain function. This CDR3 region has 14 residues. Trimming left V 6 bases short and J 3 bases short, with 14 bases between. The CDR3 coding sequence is TGCGCCAGCAGGGAGGGCACCCGGGACTATGGCTACACCTTC. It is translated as CASREGTRDYGYTF.

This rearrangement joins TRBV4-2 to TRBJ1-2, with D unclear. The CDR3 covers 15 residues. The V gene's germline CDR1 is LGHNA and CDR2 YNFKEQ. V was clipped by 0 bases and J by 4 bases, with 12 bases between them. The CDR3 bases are TGTGCCAGCAGCCAAGATTGGACGGAGGGCTATGGCTACACCTTC. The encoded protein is CASSQDWTEGYGYTF.

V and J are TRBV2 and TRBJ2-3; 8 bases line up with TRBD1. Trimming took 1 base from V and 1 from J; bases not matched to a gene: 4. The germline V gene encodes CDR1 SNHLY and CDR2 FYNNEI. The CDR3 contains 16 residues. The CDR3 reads CASSEVWGQGTDTQYF. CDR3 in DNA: TGTGCCAGCAGTGAAGTATGGGGACAGGGCACAGATACGCAGTATTTT. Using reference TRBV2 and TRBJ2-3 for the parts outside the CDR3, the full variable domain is EPEVTQTPSHQVTQMGQEVILRCVPISNHLYFYWYRQILGQKVEFLVSFYNNEISEKSEIFDDQFSVERPDGSNFTLKIRSTKLEDSAMYFCASSEVWGQGTDTQYFGPGTRLTVL.

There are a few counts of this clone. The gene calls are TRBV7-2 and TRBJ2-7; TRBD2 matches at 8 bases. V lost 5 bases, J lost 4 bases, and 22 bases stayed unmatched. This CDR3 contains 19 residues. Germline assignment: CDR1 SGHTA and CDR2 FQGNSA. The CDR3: CASSKTPSKSGGPLYEQYF. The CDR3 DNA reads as TGTGCCAGCAGCAAAACCCCATCGAAAAGCGGGGGTCCATTATACGAGCAGTACTTC.

The CDR3 bases are TGTGCAAGTCGCCTGGGACTAGCCCTGCCCGGGGAGCTGTTTTTT. Its protein product is CASRLGLALPGELFF. This sequence joins TRBV12-2 and TRBJ2-2; no DNA check was done on the table's D call, TRBD2. TRBV12-2 is described as a pseudogene. The CDR3 covers 15 residues.

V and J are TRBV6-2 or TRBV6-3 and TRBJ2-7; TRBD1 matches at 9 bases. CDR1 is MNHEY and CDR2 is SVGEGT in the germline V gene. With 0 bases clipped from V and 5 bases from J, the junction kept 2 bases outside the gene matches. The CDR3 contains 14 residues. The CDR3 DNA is TGTGCCAGCAGTTACTCCCGGACAGGGGACGAGCAGTACTTC. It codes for CASSYSRTGDEQYF.

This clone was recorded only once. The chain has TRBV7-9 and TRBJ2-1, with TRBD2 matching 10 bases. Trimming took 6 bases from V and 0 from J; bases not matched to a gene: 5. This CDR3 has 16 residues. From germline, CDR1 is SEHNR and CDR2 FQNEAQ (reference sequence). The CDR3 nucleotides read TGTGCCAGCAGAGGGGCTAGCGGGAGCTCCTACAATGAGCAGTTCTTC. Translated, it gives CASRGASGSSYNEQFF.

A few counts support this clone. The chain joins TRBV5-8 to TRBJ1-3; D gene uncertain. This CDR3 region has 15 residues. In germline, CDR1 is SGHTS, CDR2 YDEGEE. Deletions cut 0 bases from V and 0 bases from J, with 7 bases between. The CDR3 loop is CASSLVAFSGNTIYF. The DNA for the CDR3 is TGTGCCAGCAGCTTGGTTGCGTTCTCTGGAAACACCATATATTTT.

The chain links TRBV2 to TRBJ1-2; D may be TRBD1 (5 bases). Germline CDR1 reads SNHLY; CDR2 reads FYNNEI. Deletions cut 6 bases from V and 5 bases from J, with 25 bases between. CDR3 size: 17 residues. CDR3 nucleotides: TGTGCCAGCAGACTTACAGGTTGGCAAGCTGAAAGTTATGGCTACACCTTC. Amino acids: CASRLTGWQAESYGYTF.

CDR3 sequence reads: CASSLTDRGGGTQYF. For the CDR3, the DNA is TGTGCCAGCAGTCTCACCGACCGCGGGGGGGGGACGCAGTATTTT. The chain couples TRBV27 to TRBJ2-3, with 9 bases fitting TRBD2. V lost 5 bases and J lost 9; bases outside the gene matches: 12. Per the germline V gene, CDR1 is MNHEY and CDR2 is SMNVEV (reference sequence). This CDR3 is built from 15 residues.

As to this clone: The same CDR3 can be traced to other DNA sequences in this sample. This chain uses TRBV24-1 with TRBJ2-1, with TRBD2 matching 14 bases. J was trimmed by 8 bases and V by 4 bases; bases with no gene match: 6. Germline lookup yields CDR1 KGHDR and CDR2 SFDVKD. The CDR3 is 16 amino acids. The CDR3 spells CATSDPGTSGSDEQFF. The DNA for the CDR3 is TGTGCCACCAGTGACCCTGGGACTAGCGGGAGCGATGAGCAGTTCTTC.

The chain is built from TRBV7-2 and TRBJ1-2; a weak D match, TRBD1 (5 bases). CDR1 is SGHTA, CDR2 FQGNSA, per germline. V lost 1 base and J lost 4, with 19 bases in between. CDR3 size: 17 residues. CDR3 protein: CASSLEAGIGSIYGYTF. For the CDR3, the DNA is TGTGCCAGCAGCTTAGAGGCAGGGATTGGGTCCATCTATGGCTACACCTTC.

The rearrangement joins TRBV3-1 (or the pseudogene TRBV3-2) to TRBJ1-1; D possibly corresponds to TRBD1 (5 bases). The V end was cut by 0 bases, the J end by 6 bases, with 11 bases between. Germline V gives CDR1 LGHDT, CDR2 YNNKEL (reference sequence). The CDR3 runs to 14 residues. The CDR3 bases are TGTGCCAGCAGCCAAGAGGGGGGTATATCTGAAGCTTTCTTT. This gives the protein CASSQEGGISEAFF.

CDR3: CASRYGSYNSPLHF. Written as DNA, the CDR3 is TGTGCCAGTAGATACGGGTCCTATAATTCACCCCTCCACTTT. The chain employs TRBV19 and TRBJ1-6; D unclear. The CDR3 extends over 14 amino acids. V gave up 6 bases and J gave up 1 base, with 7 bases separating them. From germline, CDR1 is LNHDA and CDR2 SQIVND (reference sequence).

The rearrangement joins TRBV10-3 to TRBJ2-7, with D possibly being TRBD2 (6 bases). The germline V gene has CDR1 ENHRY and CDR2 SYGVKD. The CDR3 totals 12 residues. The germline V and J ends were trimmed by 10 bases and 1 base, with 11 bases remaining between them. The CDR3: CATRGGSYEQYF. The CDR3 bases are TGTGCCACGCGGGGTGGATCCTACGAGCAGTACTTC.

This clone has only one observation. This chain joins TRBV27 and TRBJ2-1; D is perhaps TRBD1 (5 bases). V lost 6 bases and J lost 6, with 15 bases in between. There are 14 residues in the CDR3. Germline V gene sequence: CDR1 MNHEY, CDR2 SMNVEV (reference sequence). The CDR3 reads CASRVGAFGNEQFF. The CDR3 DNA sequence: TGTGCCAGCAGGGTAGGGGCGTTCGGCAATGAGCAGTTCTTC.

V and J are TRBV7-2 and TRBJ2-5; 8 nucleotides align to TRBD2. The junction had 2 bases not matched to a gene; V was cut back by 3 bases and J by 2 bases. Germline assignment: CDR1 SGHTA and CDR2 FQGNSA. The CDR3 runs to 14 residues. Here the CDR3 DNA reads TGTGCCAGCAGCTTCACTAGCGGTCAAGAGACCCAGTACTTC. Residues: CASSFTSGQETQYF.

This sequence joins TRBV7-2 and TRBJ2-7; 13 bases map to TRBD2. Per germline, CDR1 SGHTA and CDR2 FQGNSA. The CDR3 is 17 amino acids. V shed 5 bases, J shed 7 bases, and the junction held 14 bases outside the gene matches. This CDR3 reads CASSGTSGARGLREQYF. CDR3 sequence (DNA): TGTGCCAGCAGCGGGACTAGCGGGGCGCGGGGGTTGCGGGAGCAGTACTTC.